The next 26 T cell receptor beta chains were all read from a single sample in a study of T cell changes during pregnancy in multiple sclerosis. TCRdb's table, derived via immunoSEQ multiplex PCR, lists solely in-frame clones and lacks some. This sample yields approximately 17,000 clones, of which approximately 84% are seen a single time; approximately 9.1% belongs to the top ten. Sample: CD8+ T cells from peripheral blood mononuclear cells, taken in the second trimester of pregnancy. Every receptor here comes from a female donor in good health, enrolled as a control in a pregnancy study.

The chain has TRBV11-2 and TRBJ1-2; the D is unclear. This CDR3 contains 16 residues. V lost 1 base to trimming and J lost 2 bases, with 14 bases between them. Germline V gene data show CDR1 as SGHAT and CDR2 as FQNNGV. For the CDR3, the DNA is TGTGCCAGCAGCTTAGGGGCGTCGGTAGTGAACTATGGCTACACCTTC. Residues: CASSLGASVVNYGYTF.

V usage is TRBV27 and J usage is TRBJ2-1; TRBD2 matches at 9 bases. This CDR3 is 17 amino acids long. Germline V gene lookup returns CDR1 MNHEY and CDR2 SMNVEV (reference sequence). V trimming: 8 bases; J trimming: 0 bases; junction bases outside the gene matches: 11. CDR3: CASGGSGGANSYNEQFF. The CDR3 DNA follows: TGTGCCAGCGGTGGTAGCGGGGGCGCTAACTCCTACAATGAGCAGTTCTTC.

V is TRBV9 and J is TRBJ2-5; D gene ambiguous. CDR3 length equals 15 residues. V gave up 4 bases and J gave up 10 bases, with 23 bases separating them. Germline CDR1 and CDR2: SGDLS and YYNGEE. CDR3 coding DNA: TGTGCCAGCAGCCCCCGTGGTGTACCCTCAGTCGACCAGTACTTC. It encodes CASSPRGVPSVDQYF.

The rearrangement links TRBV6-4 to TRBJ2-3; 9 nucleotides agree with TRBD1. With 8 bases clipped from V and 4 bases from J, the junction kept 4 bases outside the gene matches. This CDR3 has 13 residues. The germline CDR1 and CDR2 sequences are MRHNA and SNTAGT. The CDR3 loop reads CASGTGGADTQYF. As DNA, the CDR3 is TGTGCCAGCGGAACAGGGGGCGCAGATACGCAGTATTTT.

The rearrangement links TRBV6-6 to TRBJ2-7; possible D gene TRBD2, 6 bases. Looked up from germline, CDR1 is MNHNY and CDR2 is SVGAGI (reference sequence). The V end was cut by 4 bases, the J end by 1 base, with 11 bases between. This CDR3 is built from 14 residues. CDR3 loop: CASSSVTSSYEQYF. In DNA form, the CDR3 reads TGTGCCAGCAGTTCCGTGACTAGTTCCTACGAGCAGTACTTC.

This clone appeared a single time. V usage is TRBV11-2 and J usage is TRBJ1-2; the D gene is possibly TRBD1 (6 bases). V lost 4 bases and J 1 base, leaving 22 bases between the germline ends. Germline V lookup: CDR1 SGHAT, CDR2 FQNNGV. There are 18 residues in the CDR3. The CDR3 protein is CASSSTYRQVGYNYGYTF. The CDR3 DNA reads as TGTGCCAGCAGCTCTACTTATCGACAGGTGGGCTATAACTATGGCTACACCTTC. Combining the CDR3 with reference TRBV11-2 and TRBJ1-2 gives the whole variable domain EAGVAQSPRYKIIEKRQSVAFWCNPISGHATLYWYQQILGQGPKLLIQFQNNGVVDDSQLPKDRFSAERLKGVDSTLKIQPAKLEDSAVYLCASSSTYRQVGYNYGYTFGSGTRLTVV.

V is TRBV7-8 and J is TRBJ1-1; TRBD1 matches 7 bases. The V gene end was trimmed by 4 bases and the J gene end by 5 bases; junction bases not matched to a gene: 16. The length of the CDR3 is 17 residues. The V gene's germline CDR1 is SGHVS and CDR2 FQNEAQ. CDR3: CASSSRGFQARGTEAFF. DNA for the CDR3: TGTGCCAGCAGCTCCCGGGGGTTTCAGGCCAGGGGGACTGAAGCTTTCTTT.

The V gene is TRBV11-3, the J gene TRBJ1-2, with 7 bases lining up with TRBD1. V was pared by 5 bases and J by 2 bases, with 8 bases of the junction left unmatched. Looked up from germline, CDR1 is SGHNT and CDR2 is YENEEA. This CDR3 is 15 amino acids long. In DNA form, the CDR3 reads TGTGCCAGCAGCCTAGGGCCGGGACAGAACTATGGCTACACCTTC. It encodes CASSLGPGQNYGYTF.

V and J are TRBV7-3 and TRBJ2-1, with D possibly matching TRBD1 (6 bases). Germline values: CDR1 SGHTA, CDR2 FQGTGA. V shed 5 bases and J shed 5 bases, with 22 bases lying between them. The length of the CDR3 is 17 residues. The CDR3 DNA reads as TGTGCCAGCAGCCCCATCGGGCAGGGGCGTACACACAATGAGCAGTTCTTC. It encodes CASSPIGQGRTHNEQFF. The complete variable domain, with remaining parts taken from reference TRBV7-3 and TRBJ2-1, reads GAGVSQTPSNKVTEKGKYVELRCDPISGHTALYWYRQSLGQGPEFLIYFQGTGAADDSGLPNDRFFAVRPEGSVSTLKIQRTERGDSAVYLCASSPIGQGRTHNEQFFGPGTRLTVL.

Only a few counts were recorded for this clone. This chain links TRBV6-5 with TRBJ1-5; D ambiguous. This CDR3 comprises 13 residues. Trimming stripped 6 bases from V and 2 bases from J, with 8 bases between. The germline CDR1 and CDR2 sequences are MNHEY and SVGAGI. The CDR3 sequence: CASSNGGNQPQHF. The CDR3 DNA follows: TGTGCCAGCAGCAACGGGGGCAATCAGCCCCAGCATTTT.

For the CDR3, the DNA is TGTGCCAGCAGCGCCTACAGGGGTCTTAGCAATCAGCCCCAGCATTTT. Translation gives CASSAYRGLSNQPQHF. The V call is TRBV7-6, the J call TRBJ1-5; 7 bases match TRBD1. The junction had 7 bases not matched to a gene; V was cut back by 5 bases and J by 0 bases. The CDR3 extends over 16 amino acids. CDR1 SGHVS and CDR2 FNYEAQ come from the germline V gene.

CDR3 bases: TGTGCCAGCAGATCGGAGAATCAGCCCCAGCATTTT. This translates into CASRSENQPQHF. This chain uses TRBV27 with TRBJ1-5; D unclear. The V end was cut by 6 bases, the J end by 4 bases, with 7 bases between. Germline assignment: CDR1 MNHEY and CDR2 SMNVEV (reference sequence). There are 12 residues in the CDR3.

The count of this clone is one. This sequence joins TRBV7-2 and TRBJ1-1, with TRBD1 identical over 9 bases. Germline trimming cut 6 bases from V and 7 bases from J; bases unmatched to any gene: 6. The CDR3 is made up of 13 amino acids. Germline values: CDR1 SGHTA, CDR2 FQGNSA. The CDR3 DNA reads TGTGCCAGCAGGCCCGGGACAGGGCGTGAAGCTTTCTTT. Translated: CASRPGTGREAFF. Combining the CDR3 with reference TRBV7-2 and TRBJ1-1 gives the whole variable domain GAGVSQSPSNKVTEKGKDVELRCDPISGHTALYWYRQSLGQGLEFLIYFQGNSAPDKSGLPSDRFSAERTGGSVSTLTIQRTQQEDSAVYLCASRPGTGREAFFGQGTRLTVV.

This chain connects TRBV7-9 to TRBJ2-1; 8 bases fit TRBD1. Germline CDR1 and CDR2: SEHNR and FQNEAQ (reference sequence). After removal of 1 base from V and 8 bases from J, the junction contained 4 bases not matched to a gene. CDR3 length equals 14 residues. The CDR3 spells CASSLVWTGYEQFF. The CDR3 bases are TGTGCCAGCAGCTTAGTATGGACAGGGTATGAGCAGTTCTTC.

This sequence joins TRBV27 and TRBJ1-5; D gene ambiguous. The germline V gene has CDR1 MNHEY and CDR2 SMNVEV (reference sequence). The ends were cut back, 1 base at V and 7 bases at J, with 8 bases in the middle. CDR3 length equals 13 residues. CDR3 DNA: TGTGCCAGCAGTTTATGGGCTGAGCAGCCCCAGCATTTT. Translation gives CASSLWAEQPQHF.

In its sample, this clone was seen once. The gene calls are TRBV5-4 and TRBJ2-7; TRBD1 agrees at 8 bases. CDR3 size: 15 residues. CDR1 SGHNT and CDR2 YYREEE come from the germline V gene (reference sequence). Trimming took 2 bases from V and 7 from J; bases not matched to a gene: 11. CDR3 amino acids: CASSFGQGGSKEQYF. The CDR3 nucleotides read TGTGCCAGCAGCTTCGGACAGGGTGGGTCAAAAGAGCAGTACTTC.

This sequence joins TRBV4-3 and TRBJ2-1, with TRBD2 as a possible D gene (6 bases). V shed 0 bases and J shed 2 bases, with 14 bases lying between them. Germline assignment: CDR1 LGHNA and CDR2 YSLEER. CDR3 length: 17 residues. The CDR3 DNA sequence: TGCGCCAGCAGCCAAGATCGGTTACTAGCCACCTACAATGAGCAGTTCTTC. Translated, it gives CASSQDRLLATYNEQFF.

The genes are TRBV14 and TRBJ2-3; 7 bases match TRBD2. The CDR3 sequence is 16 residues long. Germline V gene lookup returns CDR1 SGHDN and CDR2 FVKESK. The trim removed 4 bases at V and 1 base at J, leaving 8 bases unmatched. This chain's CDR3 is CASSPFESGGTDTQYF. CDR3 DNA: TGTGCCAGCAGCCCCTTTGAGAGCGGGGGCACAGATACGCAGTATTTT.

V is TRBV28 and J is TRBJ2-5; D call uncertain. Germline CDR1 is MDHEN and CDR2 is SYDVKM. Trimming removed 6 bases from V and 6 bases from J, with 8 bases in between. This CDR3 region has 11 residues. The CDR3 loop reads CASSTHKTQYF. The CDR3 region has the DNA TGTGCCAGCAGCACCCACAAGACCCAGTACTTC.

The chain employs TRBV5-1 and TRBJ1-2; D is ambiguous. Germline values: CDR1 SGHRS, CDR2 YFSETQ. This CDR3 is built from 11 residues. V shed 2 bases and J shed 11 bases, with 10 bases lying between them. CDR3 loop: CASSFAGGYTF. CDR3 coding DNA: TGCGCCAGCAGCTTCGCAGGCGGGTACACCTTC.

This chain links TRBV19 with TRBJ2-5; 9 bases fit TRBD1. The CDR3 consists of 13 residues. Germline CDR1 LNHDA, CDR2 SQIVND (reference sequence). J was trimmed by 2 bases and V by 5 bases; bases with no gene match: 0. CDR3 protein: CASSDRGQETQYF. The CDR3 DNA reads TGTGCCAGTAGTGACAGGGGGCAAGAGACCCAGTACTTC. Full variable domain (remainder filled in from reference TRBV19 and TRBJ2-5): DGGITQSPKYLFRKEGQNVTLSCEQNLNHDAMYWYRQDPGQGLRLIYYSQIVNDFQKGDIAEGYSVSREKKESFPLTVTSAQKNPTAFYLCASSDRGQETQYFGPGTRLLVL.

The chain recombines TRBV7-9 with TRBJ1-2; no firm D call. The CDR3 covers 15 residues. V was shortened by 2 bases and J by 0 bases, with 10 bases between the two germline ends. Per the germline V gene, CDR1 is SEHNR and CDR2 is FQNEAQ (reference sequence). The CDR3 sequence: CASSLTSASNYGYTF. CDR3 nucleotide sequence: TGTGCCAGCAGCTTAACTTCAGCGTCTAACTATGGCTACACCTTC.

This clone is medium-sized in the sample. The chain joins TRBV19 to TRBJ1-2, with 7 positions matching TRBD1. Germline V gene sequence: CDR1 LNHDA, CDR2 SQIVND (reference sequence). J gave up 4 bases and V 8 bases, and 19 bases lay outside the gene matches. This CDR3 comprises 17 residues. The CDR3 nucleotides read TGTGCCAGTCCCGGGGCTCCAGACAGGGCTCAGACCTATGGCTACACCTTC. Amino acid sequence: CASPGAPDRAQTYGYTF.

J is TRBJ2-7 and V is TRBV4-1; TRBD1 agrees at 9 bases. CDR1 and CDR2 from the germline V gene are MGHRA and YSYEKL. J gave up 6 bases and V 4 bases, and 10 bases lay outside the gene matches. This CDR3 has 15 amino acids. CDR3 protein: CASSLSGTGLSEQYF. In DNA, the CDR3 is TGCGCCAGCAGCCTATCCGGGACAGGGCTCTCCGAGCAGTACTTC.

The V gene is TRBV4-3, the J gene TRBJ2-6, with a possible D match to TRBD1 (5 bases). The CDR3 covers 12 residues. The V end lost 0 bases, the J end lost 15 bases, and 9 bases lay between the germline ends. Germline V lookup: CDR1 LGHNA, CDR2 YSLEER. CDR3 nucleotide sequence: TGCGCCAGCAGCCAAGATCAGGGCCCCCTGACTTTC. It yields the protein CASSQDQGPLTF.

The CDR3 here is CASSGGPYNEQFF. In DNA, the CDR3 is TGTGCCAGCAGCGGGGGTCCCTACAATGAGCAGTTCTTC. The chain links TRBV2 to TRBJ2-1, with D maybe TRBD2 (6 bases). Germline V gene lookup returns CDR1 SNHLY and CDR2 FYNNEI. The CDR3 loop spans 13 amino acids. The V gene lost 6 bases and the J gene lost 2 bases, with 8 bases spanning the gap.